These 27 T cell receptor beta chains were all obtained from the same sample, sequenced in a study of T cell changes during pregnancy in multiple sclerosis. Assay used: immunoSEQ multiplex PCR; TCRdb lists only in-frame clones, some missing. The profile shows under 70,000 clones, 75% to 95% of them singletons. The starting material was peripheral blood, obtained in the third trimester of pregnancy. These receptors originate from a female donor in good health, enrolled as a control in a pregnancy study.

The J gene is TRBJ2-1, the V gene TRBV29-1, with D possibly TRBD1 on 6 matching bases. Trimming pared 4 bases from V and 7 bases from J, leaving 11 bases between. The germline V gene has CDR1 SQVTM and CDR2 ANQGSEA. The CDR3 runs 12 residues. This CDR3 is CSVALDSNEQFF. CDR3 bases: TGCAGCGTTGCCCTGGACAGTAATGAGCAGTTCTTC.

The genes are TRBV29-1 and TRBJ1-2, with 8 positions matching TRBD1. The CDR3 has 14 amino acids. V was pared by 4 bases and J by 2 bases, with 6 bases of the junction left unmatched. CDR1 and CDR2 from the germline V gene are SQVTM and ANQGSEA. CDR3 nucleotide sequence: TGCAGCGTTGGACCCGGACAGGGCAACTATGGCTACACCTTC. Translation: CSVGPGQGNYGYTF.

The chain couples TRBV2 to TRBJ1-4; D uncertain. CDR3 length equals 13 residues. The V gene's germline CDR1 is SNHLY and CDR2 FYNNEI. V gave up 5 bases and J gave up 8 bases, with 12 bases separating them. CDR3 loop: CASSLIQWEKLFF. The CDR3 nucleotides read TGTGCCAGCAGTTTGATACAGTGGGAAAAACTGTTTTTT.

The gene calls are TRBV9 and TRBJ2-3, with TRBD2 identical over 9 bases. J was trimmed by 4 bases and V by 1 base; bases with no gene match: 7. The CDR3 runs to 16 residues. CDR1 SGDLS and CDR2 YYNGEE come from the germline V gene. CDR3 nucleotide sequence: TGTGCCAGCAGCGTAAGGAGCAGCGGGAGGCCAGATACGCAGTATTTT. It encodes CASSVRSSGRPDTQYF. The whole variable domain, remainder taken from reference TRBV9 and TRBJ2-3, is DSGVTQTPKHLITATGQRVTLRCSPRSGDLSVYWYQQSLDQGLQFLIQYYNGEERAKGNILERFSAQQFPDLHSELNLSSLELGDSALYFCASSVRSSGRPDTQYFGPGTRLTVL.

CDR3 coding DNA: TGTGCCAGCAGTTTGGGCAGGGGCCATAATTCACCCCTCCACTTT. Its protein product is CASSLGRGHNSPLHF. The chain employs TRBV27 and TRBJ1-6; the D gene is possibly TRBD1 (6 bases). V was clipped by 3 bases and J by 5 bases, with 11 bases between them. The CDR3 has 15 amino acids. The germline V gene has CDR1 MNHEY and CDR2 SMNVEV (reference sequence).

The CDR3 spells CASRKSQGALASYF. Here the CDR3 DNA reads TGTGCCAGCAGAAAAAGCCAGGGGGCTCTGGCTTCGTACTTC. V and J are TRBV6-6 and TRBJ2-7, with TRBD1 identical over 8 bases. Germline V gene lookup returns CDR1 MNHNY and CDR2 SVGAGI (reference sequence). J gave up 12 bases and V 6 bases, and 16 bases lay outside the gene matches. This CDR3 has 14 residues.

V gene TRBV19 combines with J gene TRBJ2-3; TRBD2 matches at 7 bases. Per germline, CDR1 LNHDA and CDR2 SQIVND (reference sequence). V shed 5 bases and J 3 bases; nucleotides not matched to a gene: 8. The CDR3 is 15 amino acids. This CDR3 is CASSLGEGRTDTQYF. The CDR3, as DNA: TGTGCCAGTAGTCTGGGGGAGGGCCGGACAGATACGCAGTATTTT.

J is TRBJ2-7 and V is TRBV28; weak D call: TRBD2 (6 bases). Looked up from germline, CDR1 is MDHEN and CDR2 is SYDVKM. This CDR3 spans 13 amino acids. Trimming pared 3 bases from V and 5 bases from J, leaving 11 bases between. DNA of the CDR3: TGTGCCAGCAGTTTGGGAGGTCTAAACGAGCAGTACTTC. Its translation: CASSLGGLNEQYF.

This chain uses TRBV9 with TRBJ2-7; D is uncertain. Germline values: CDR1 SGDLS, CDR2 YYNGEE. V was shortened by 5 bases and J by 3 bases, with 15 bases between the two germline ends. This CDR3 has 14 amino acids. CDR3 protein: CASSREATNYEQYF. For the CDR3, the DNA is TGTGCCAGCAGTAGAGAGGCAACCAACTACGAGCAGTACTTC.

This chain joins TRBV4-1 and TRBJ2-7; D is perhaps TRBD1 (8 bases). This CDR3 is built from 15 residues. CDR1 and CDR2 from the germline V gene are MGHRA and YSYEKL. Trimming pared 1 base from V and 3 bases from J, leaving 13 bases between. DNA of the CDR3: TGCGCCAGCAGCCAAGTAAACAGGGGGGGCTACGAGCAGTACTTC. Amino acids: CASSQVNRGGYEQYF.

The chain uses TRBV7-9 and TRBJ1-5; D is undetermined. From germline, CDR1 is SEHNR and CDR2 FQNEAQ (reference sequence). This CDR3 contains 12 residues. Trimming took off 4 bases at V and 7 bases at J, with 8 bases between the two ends. DNA of the CDR3: TGTGCCAGCAGCTCATTTAGCCAGCCCCAGCATTTT. This sequence encodes CASSSFSQPQHF.

V usage is TRBV19 and J usage is TRBJ2-7, with TRBD1 as a possible D gene (5 bases). Germline loops: CDR1 LNHDA, CDR2 SQIVND (reference sequence). V was shortened by 2 bases and J by 6 bases, with 11 bases between the two germline ends. The CDR3 consists of 13 residues. The CDR3 DNA sequence: TGTGCCAGTAGTATATCACAGGAAGGCGAGCAGTACTTC. This sequence encodes CASSISQEGEQYF.

This clone was seen a single time. This sequence joins TRBV2 and TRBJ1-2; 10 bases match TRBD1. With 7 bases clipped from V and 2 bases from J, the junction kept 4 bases outside the gene matches. The CDR3 length is 14 residues. Germline V gene lookup returns CDR1 SNHLY and CDR2 FYNNEI. CDR3 amino acids: CASTGQGENYGYTF. In nucleotides, the CDR3 is TGTGCCAGCACCGGACAGGGGGAAAACTATGGCTACACCTTC.

This chain links TRBV4-1 with TRBJ2-4; TRBD1 might be the D (5 bases). The CDR3 is made up of 13 amino acids. The V end was cut by 1 base, the J end by 6 bases, with 7 bases between. Germline V gene sequence: CDR1 MGHRA, CDR2 YSYEKL. The CDR3 reads CASSQGGLNIQYF. CDR3 bases: TGCGCCAGCAGCCAAGGGGGCCTAAACATTCAGTACTTC.

This chain uses TRBV12-5 with TRBJ2-5; 10 nucleotides match TRBD2. CDR3 length: 14 amino acids. Unmatched junction bases numbered 2, after V lost 2 bases and J lost 5 bases. CDR1 LGHNT and CDR2 FRNRAP come from the germline V gene. The DNA of the CDR3 is TGTGCTAGTGGTTTGAGCGGGAGGGCGGAGACCCAGTACTTC. Its translation is CASGLSGRAETQYF.

The chain carries TRBV4-2 and TRBJ1-3, with unresolved D. The CDR3 has 21 residues. CDR1 is LGHNA, CDR2 YNFKEQ, per germline. The V gene lost 0 bases and the J gene lost 0 bases, with 24 bases spanning the gap. The CDR3, as DNA: TGTGCCAGCAGCCAAGAGAGTTTAGGATCGGGGAGGCTGAGCTCTGGAAACACCATATATTTT. Translation: CASSQESLGSGRLSSGNTIYF.

The chain employs TRBV27 and TRBJ2-7; possible D gene TRBD1, 6 bases. V dropped 6 bases and J dropped 4 bases, with 13 bases sitting between them. Germline-derived CDR1 and CDR2 are MNHEY and SMNVEV (reference sequence). The CDR3 contains 13 residues. CDR3 protein: CASSLDRVYEQYF. DNA of the CDR3: TGTGCCAGCAGCCTGGACAGAGTGTACGAGCAGTACTTC.

This chain uses TRBV5-1 with TRBJ2-3; possible D gene TRBD2, 5 bases. With 0 bases removed from V and 2 bases from J, the gap between germline ends came to 22 bases. This CDR3 is 19 amino acids long. Germline-derived CDR1 and CDR2 are SGHRS and YFSETQ. The CDR3 DNA reads as TGCGCCAGCAGCTTGGGCGGGCTTAGGACTCCCAAGAACACAGATACGCAGTATTTT. Amino acids: CASSLGGLRTPKNTDTQYF.

This clone was seen a handful of times. The chain couples TRBV15 to TRBJ2-7; no definite D call. The germline CDR1 and CDR2 sequences are LNHNV and YYDKDF (reference sequence). V was shortened by 0 bases and J by 1 base, with 4 bases between the two germline ends. This CDR3 has 13 residues. This CDR3 reads CATSRDMSYEQYF. As DNA, the CDR3 is TGTGCCACCAGCAGAGATATGTCCTACGAGCAGTACTTC.

The V call is TRBV19, the J call TRBJ1-5; D may be TRBD1 (6 bases). The CDR3 is made up of 15 amino acids. Trimming shortened V by 5 bases and J by 5 bases, and 16 bases separated the two germline ends. Per germline, CDR1 LNHDA and CDR2 SQIVND (reference sequence). The CDR3: CASSGYTGSDQPQHF. The CDR3 DNA follows: TGTGCCAGTAGTGGATATACAGGGTCCGATCAGCCCCAGCATTTT.

Written as DNA, the CDR3 is TGTGCCAGCAGCCAGGACAGGTCCTACAATGAGCAGTTCTTC. Its translation is CASSQDRSYNEQFF. The genes are TRBV14 and TRBJ2-1; 7 bases map to TRBD1. The CDR3 extends over 14 amino acids. Per the germline V gene, CDR1 is SGHDN and CDR2 is FVKESK. The J segment lost 1 base and the V segment lost 3 bases, leaving 0 bases of the junction unmatched.

CDR3 sequence (DNA): TGTGCCATCAGTGGGCAGAATCTCTATGGCTACACCTTC. Amino acid sequence: CAISGQNLYGYTF. The genes are TRBV10-3 and TRBJ1-2; D is ambiguous. Looked up from germline, CDR1 is ENHRY and CDR2 is SYGVKD. V was pared by 4 bases and J by 4 bases, with 10 bases between. The CDR3 has 13 amino acids.

The V gene is TRBV9, the J gene TRBJ2-7; 9 bases are a match to TRBD2. Trimming removed 2 bases from V and 6 bases from J; junction bases left unmatched: 9. The CDR3 is 15 amino acids. The germline CDR1 and CDR2 sequences are SGDLS and YYNGEE. CDR3 DNA: TGTGCCAGCAGCGTCTCGTGGGGACTAGCAGGCGAGCAGTACTTC. This sequence encodes CASSVSWGLAGEQYF.

CDR3 sequence (DNA): TGTGCCAGCAGCTTACTAGCGGGTAACGAGCAGTACTTC. Translating gives CASSLLAGNEQYF. The chain joins TRBV7-3 to TRBJ2-7, with TRBD2 matching 8 bases. The CDR3 is 13 residues long. Germline trimming cut 2 bases from V and 5 bases from J; bases unmatched to any gene: 2. Germline-derived CDR1 and CDR2 are SGHTA and FQGTGA.

The CDR3 reads CASSTTGGAGNQPQHF. The DNA for the CDR3 is TGTGCCAGTAGTACCACAGGGGGAGCGGGCAATCAGCCCCAGCATTTT. The chain carries TRBV19 and TRBJ1-5; 8 nucleotides line up with TRBD1. The V gene end was trimmed by 4 bases and the J gene end by 2 bases; junction bases not matched to a gene: 7. The CDR3 runs 16 residues. Germline loops: CDR1 LNHDA, CDR2 SQIVND (reference sequence).

The V gene is TRBV5-6, the J gene TRBJ2-7, with 8 positions matching TRBD1. The CDR3 runs to 14 residues. The ends lost 3 bases at V and 5 bases at J; junction bases unmatched: 7. Germline CDR1 reads SGHDT; CDR2 reads YYEEEE. In DNA form, the CDR3 reads TGTGCCAGCAGCTCCACAGGGGGGCTCCACGAGCAGTACTTC. Amino acids: CASSSTGGLHEQYF.

The chain carries TRBV19 and TRBJ1-1; 10 bases align to TRBD1. The CDR3 covers 15 residues. Germline CDR1 and CDR2: LNHDA and SQIVND (reference sequence). J gave up 4 bases and V 4 bases, and 6 bases lay outside the gene matches. The CDR3, as DNA: TGTGCCAGTAGTAAACTCGGGGACAGGGGCACTGAAGCTTTCTTT. This sequence encodes CASSKLGDRGTEAFF. The variable domain in full, with the rest retrieved from reference TRBV19 and TRBJ1-1, is DGGITQSPKYLFRKEGQNVTLSCEQNLNHDAMYWYRQDPGQGLRLIYYSQIVNDFQKGDIAEGYSVSREKKESFPLTVTSAQKNPTAFYLCASSKLGDRGTEAFFGQGTRLTVV.